This entry lists 30 T cell receptor beta chains sequenced from one sample in a study of T-cell memory formation after mild COVID-19. TCRdb independently ran MiXCR on the 5' RACE reads; one entry per CDR3 protein. The sample carries 400,000 to 500,000 distinct CDR3 sequences, roughly 26% recorded once. Material for sequencing was PBMCs or a T cell subset sorted from them (not recorded which). The receptors were sampled from an adult woman who had mild COVID-19 (a few samples of this study predate the infection). Cell type and time point are not known.

The V and J genes are TRBV3-1 and TRBJ2-1, with TRBD2 identical over 13 bases. Germline CDR1 and CDR2: LGHDT and YNNKEL (reference sequence). There are 20 residues in the CDR3. The trim removed 3 bases at V and 0 bases at J, leaving 11 bases unmatched. The CDR3 DNA follows: TGTGCCAGCAGCCACCTGACTAGCGGGGGGCCCCGAAGCTCCTACAATGAGCAGTTCTTC. This encodes CASSHLTSGGPRSSYNEQFF.

The chain couples TRBV2 to TRBJ1-1; D gene unclear. V lost 3 bases, J lost 8 bases, and 16 bases lay in between. Germline loops: CDR1 SNHLY, CDR2 FYNNEI. CDR3 size: 14 residues. The CDR3 DNA reads TGTGCCAGCAGTGATTCGTCGGGGTCCAGAGAAGCTTTCTTT. Translated, it gives CASSDSSGSREAFF.

The V and J genes are TRBV11-1 and TRBJ2-7; D may be TRBD1 (5 bases). The CDR3 is made up of 15 amino acids. V gave up 3 bases and J gave up 2 bases, with 14 bases separating them. Germline lookup yields CDR1 SGHAT and CDR2 FQDESV (reference sequence). CDR3 residues: CASSLDPGATYEQYF. Written as DNA, the CDR3 is TGTGCCAGCAGCTTGGACCCTGGGGCAACCTACGAGCAGTACTTC.

CDR3 bases: TGTGCCAGCAGCGGGGGGGCCAAAGAGACCCAGTACTTC. It yields the protein CASSGGAKETQYF. The chain couples TRBV12-3 or TRBV12-4 to TRBJ2-5; 8 bases are shared with TRBD2. The CDR3 contains 13 residues. The ends lost 6 bases at V and 3 bases at J; junction bases unmatched: 3.

The gene calls are TRBV6-5 and TRBJ1-4; the match to TRBD1 covers 7 bases. CDR3 length: 13 residues. CDR1 is MNHEY and CDR2 is SVGAGI in the germline V gene. V dropped 11 bases and J dropped 3; count of bases not matched to a gene: 6. As DNA, the CDR3 is TGTGCCCAGCCGGGACAGCCTAATGAAAAACTGTTTTTT. Translation gives CAQPGQPNEKLFF.

This chain joins TRBV24-1 and TRBJ2-3; 9 bases map to TRBD1. The junction had 8 bases not matched to a gene; V was cut back by 7 bases and J by 4 bases. This CDR3 comprises 15 residues. Germline-derived CDR1 and CDR2 are KGHDR and SFDVKD. The CDR3 loop reads CATSPGTGRADTQYF. The CDR3 DNA follows: TGTGCCACCAGCCCCGGGACAGGGCGCGCAGATACGCAGTATTTT.

The chain employs TRBV5-1 and TRBJ1-6; 8 nucleotides align to TRBD1. V gave up 0 bases and J gave up 9 bases; unmatched junction bases: 8. Germline V gene sequence: CDR1 SGHRS, CDR2 YFSETQ. The CDR3 length is 16 residues. The CDR3 here is CASSLGRDRFFSPLHF. CDR3 sequence (DNA): TGCGCCAGCAGCTTGGGGCGGGACAGGTTTTTTTCACCCCTCCACTTT.

The gene calls are TRBV29-1 and TRBJ2-7; unclear D gene. The CDR3 covers 12 residues. V lost 5 bases to trimming and J lost 0 bases, with 8 bases between them. Germline values: CDR1 SQVTM, CDR2 ANQGSEA. The CDR3 sequence is CSVLLNSYEQYF. In DNA, the CDR3 is TGCAGCGTTCTCCTAAACTCCTACGAGCAGTACTTC.

This clonotype showed up just a few times. This CDR3 is CASSSLTGTYEQYF. The CDR3 coding sequence is TGTGCCAGTAGCAGTCTGACAGGGACCTACGAGCAGTACTTC. The chain is built from TRBV19 and TRBJ2-7; 7 bases are a match to TRBD1. The CDR3 has 14 residues. Germline V gene data show CDR1 as LNHDA and CDR2 as SQIVND (reference sequence). J gave up 2 bases and V 6 bases, and 7 bases lay outside the gene matches.

Comment on this clonotype: A read error may account for a junction end that differs from germline. The V gene is TRBV7-7, the J gene TRBJ2-2; 10 bases are a match to TRBD2. The CDR3 totals 15 residues. In germline, CDR1 is SSHAT, CDR2 FNYEAQ (reference sequence). The CDR3 protein is CASSSQRGGTGELFF. In nucleotides, the CDR3 is TGTGCTAGCAGCTCGCAGCGGGGGGGGACCGGGGAGCTGTTTTTT. Full variable domain (missing parts from reference TRBV7-7 and TRBJ2-2): GAGVSQSPRYKVTKRGQDVTLRCDPISSHATLYWYQQALGQGPEFLTYFNYEAQPDKSGLPSDRFSAERPEGSISTLTIQRTEQRDSAMYRCASSSQRGGTGELFFGEGSRLTVL.

This clonotype was seen more than once but under ten times. This chain uses TRBV3-1 with TRBJ1-6; a possible D gene is TRBD1 (5 bases). Trimming stripped 1 base from V and 7 bases from J, with 14 bases between. The CDR3 covers 16 residues. In germline, CDR1 is LGHDT, CDR2 YNNKEL (reference sequence). The CDR3 is CASSQGSGTRNSPLHF. CDR3 in DNA: TGTGCCAGCAGCCAAGGGTCTGGGACTCGGAATTCACCCCTCCACTTT. The whole variable domain, remainder taken from reference TRBV3-1 and TRBJ1-6, is DTAVSQTPKYLVTQMGNDKSIKCEQNLGHDTMYWYKQDSKKFLKIMFSYNNKELIINETVPNRFSPKSPDKAHLNLHINSLELGDSAVYFCASSQGSGTRNSPLHFGNGTRLTVT.

This sequence joins TRBV5-1 and TRBJ2-1; TRBD2 matches at 8 bases. The V gene's germline CDR1 is SGHRS and CDR2 YFSETQ. This CDR3 is 14 amino acids long. V was pared by 0 bases and J by 10 bases, with 6 bases of the junction left unmatched. This CDR3 reads CASSLEAGVEEQFF. The CDR3 DNA sequence: TGCGCCAGCAGCTTGGAAGCGGGGGTAGAGGAGCAGTTCTTC. Combining the CDR3 with reference TRBV5-1 and TRBJ2-1 gives the whole variable domain KAGVTQTPRYLIKTRGQQVTLSCSPISGHRSVSWYQQTPGQGLQFLFEYFSETQRNKGNFPGRFSGRQFSNSRSEMNVSTLELGDSALYLCASSLEAGVEEQFFGPGTRLTVL.

This clonotype was found a few times. This chain links TRBV20-1 with TRBJ2-7; 10 bases map to TRBD1. This CDR3 has 12 residues. The junction had 2 bases not matched to a gene; V was cut back by 6 bases and J by 3 bases. Germline CDR1 and CDR2: DFQATT and SNEGSKA (reference sequence). The CDR3 sequence: CSADRGVYEQYF. In nucleotides, the CDR3 is TGCAGTGCGGACAGGGGGGTCTACGAGCAGTACTTC.

V usage is TRBV18 and J usage is TRBJ2-7; D perhaps matches TRBD2 (5 bases). The V gene's germline CDR1 is KGHSH and CDR2 LQKENI. This CDR3 has 14 amino acids. V shed 0 bases and J shed 6 bases, with 12 bases lying between them. The CDR3 loop reads CASSPPTGSPEQYF. The CDR3 nucleotides read TGTGCCAGCTCACCACCGACGGGGAGCCCCGAGCAGTACTTC.

This clonotype has a handful of counts. The V and J genes are TRBV12-3 or TRBV12-4 and TRBJ1-2; 7 bases agree with TRBD1. The CDR3 totals 15 residues. V lost 7 bases to trimming and J lost 0 bases; unmatched junction nucleotides: 8. CDR3 sequence: CASTPGGSANYGYTF. Written as DNA, the CDR3 is TGTGCCAGCACCCCAGGGGGGTCGGCTAACTATGGCTACACCTTC.

This clonotype was seen at least ten times. The chain joins TRBV12-3 or TRBV12-4 to TRBJ2-1, with TRBD1 matching over 8 bases. The J segment lost 4 bases and the V segment lost 5 bases, leaving 7 bases of the junction unmatched. There are 15 residues in the CDR3. The CDR3, as DNA: TGTGCCAGCAGTCAAGACAGGGGACCATACAATGAGCAGTTCTTC. Residues: CASSQDRGPYNEQFF.

V and J are TRBV6-2 or TRBV6-3 and TRBJ1-1; D is undetermined. The CDR3 sequence is 14 residues long. V dropped 2 bases and J dropped 0 bases, with 7 bases sitting between them. CDR1 is MNHEY, CDR2 SVGEGT, per germline. CDR3 amino acids: CASSYVALNTEAFF. DNA of the CDR3: TGTGCCAGCAGTTACGTGGCCTTGAACACTGAAGCTTTCTTT.

There are a few counts of this clonotype. This rearrangement joins TRBV12-3 or TRBV12-4 to TRBJ2-3, with unresolved D. Trimming took 6 bases from V and 2 from J, leaving 6 bases between them. This CDR3 is 12 amino acids long. In DNA, the CDR3 is TGTGCCAGCAGGAAGTCCACAGATACGCAGTATTTT. Translating gives CASRKSTDTQYF.

The chain has TRBV10-3 and TRBJ1-5; TRBD1 might be the D (5 bases). V was clipped by 3 bases and J by 6 bases, with 12 bases between them. Looked up from germline, CDR1 is ENHRY and CDR2 is SYGVKD. The CDR3 extends over 14 amino acids. The CDR3 is CAISDREGSQPQHF. The CDR3 nucleotides read TGTGCCATCAGTGACAGGGAGGGATCTCAGCCCCAGCATTTT.

This clonotype was recorded a few times. The gene calls are TRBV12-3 or TRBV12-4 and TRBJ1-1; no clear D. V lost 2 bases to trimming and J lost 10 bases, with 14 bases between them. The CDR3 has 13 amino acids. CDR3 in amino acids: CASSLRLGGRAFF. DNA of the CDR3: TGTGCCAGCAGTTTAAGGTTAGGAGGAAGAGCTTTCTTT.

In this sample, this clonotype turned up a few times. The rearrangement joins TRBV5-1 to TRBJ2-7; 7 bases align to TRBD1. Germline V lookup: CDR1 SGHRS, CDR2 YFSETQ. The CDR3 length is 12 residues. Losses at the gene ends were 4 bases for V and 10 bases for J; bases not matched to a gene: 8. CDR3: CASSGDSSPQYF. The CDR3 DNA reads TGCGCCAGCAGCGGGGACAGCTCCCCTCAGTACTTC.

There are a few counts of this clonotype. This chain joins TRBV4-1 and TRBJ2-7; a possible D gene is TRBD1 (6 bases). CDR3 length: 15 amino acids. The ends were cut back, 1 base at V and 3 bases at J, with 13 bases in the middle. Germline V gene data show CDR1 as MGHRA and CDR2 as YSYEKL. The CDR3 protein is CASSQVTGHLYEQYF. The CDR3 nucleotides are TGCGCCAGCAGCCAAGTGACGGGACACCTCTACGAGCAGTACTTC.

This clonotype has a handful of counts. The chain has TRBV7-8 and TRBJ1-3; TRBD1 matches at 7 bases. Unmatched junction bases numbered 5, after V lost 5 bases and J lost 1 base. Germline CDR1 SGHVS, CDR2 FQNEAQ. The CDR3 length is 15 residues. The CDR3 DNA reads as TGTGCCAGCAGCCCCCGGACAGGATCTGGAAACACCATATATTTT. Translated, it gives CASSPRTGSGNTIYF.

V gene TRBV14 combines with J gene TRBJ2-3, with TRBD1 matching 10 bases. The CDR3 consists of 16 residues. Germline CDR1 reads SGHDN; CDR2 reads FVKESK. V gave up 4 bases and J gave up 2 bases; unmatched junction bases: 6. The CDR3 nucleotides are TGTGCCAGCAGCCGCGGTGGGACAGGGGACACAGATACGCAGTATTTT. Protein product: CASSRGGTGDTDTQYF.

This clonotype was detected a few times. The V and J genes are TRBV7-2 and TRBJ2-3; possible D gene TRBD2, 5 bases. The V end lost 3 bases, the J end lost 0 bases, and 16 bases lay between the germline ends. The CDR3 sequence is 17 residues long. CDR1 and CDR2 (germline): SGHTA, FQGNSA. The CDR3 region has the DNA TGTGCCAGCAGCTTGAGAAGCGGAGCCACTAGCACAGATACGCAGTATTTT. Translation: CASSLRSGATSTDTQYF.

The chain has TRBV28 and TRBJ2-7; a possible D gene is TRBD1 (6 bases). V was shortened by 3 bases and J by 5 bases, with 11 bases between the two germline ends. Germline-derived CDR1 and CDR2 are MDHEN and SYDVKM. This CDR3 region has 13 residues. The CDR3, as DNA: TGTGCCAGCAGTTTCTCACAGGGAAACGAGCAGTACTTC. It specifies CASSFSQGNEQYF.

Only a few counts were recorded for this clonotype. V usage is TRBV12-3 or TRBV12-4 and J usage is TRBJ2-3, with D perhaps given as TRBD1 or TRBD2 (5 bases each). This CDR3 is 16 amino acids long. Trimming removed 5 bases at V and 1 base at J, with 16 bases between. The CDR3 reads CASSPDRLSGTDTQYF. In nucleotides, the CDR3 is TGTGCCAGCAGTCCCGACAGACTAAGCGGCACAGATACGCAGTATTTT.

This chain links TRBV6-2 or TRBV6-3 with TRBJ2-3; the match to TRBD2 covers 11 bases. The length of the CDR3 is 16 residues. Germline V gene sequence: CDR1 MNHEY, CDR2 SVGEGT. V trimming: 6 bases; J trimming: 5 bases; junction bases outside the gene matches: 10. The CDR3 bases are TGTGCCAGCAGACCCTTAGCGGGGGGGTCGTTAGATACGCAGTATTTT. Its translation is CASRPLAGGSLDTQYF.

This clonotype was seen many times. The J gene is TRBJ2-3, the V gene TRBV5-6, with a weak D call TRBD1 (6 bases). Trimming took off 5 bases at V and 0 bases at J, with 13 bases between the two ends. The CDR3 has 15 amino acids. Germline-derived CDR1 and CDR2 are SGHDT and YYEEEE. DNA for the CDR3: TGTGCCAGCAGTAGGGGCCAGGGGAGCACAGATACGCAGTATTTT. Protein: CASSRGQGSTDTQYF.

This clonotype was counted a few times. The chain couples TRBV11-3 to TRBJ2-7, with 8 bases identical to TRBD1. V dropped 5 bases and J dropped 2; count of bases not matched to a gene: 8. The CDR3 spans 15 residues. Germline CDR1 SGHNT, CDR2 YENEEA. CDR3 protein: CASSGQGPRTYEQYF. The CDR3 nucleotides are TGTGCCAGCAGCGGACAGGGTCCGAGGACCTACGAGCAGTACTTC.